This T cell receptor (beta chain) was identified during a study of T cell responses to AZD1222 COVID-19 vaccine. Points from the study as a whole: White British people made up most donors, females outnumbered males, and clonal diversity was possibly underestimated. Sampled repertoires all dated from after the peak T cell response. Spike-specific TCRs gained breadth and depth after people received two AZD1222 doses. Within unmutated variant regions lay the reported targets of nearly half of spike-specific TCRs.

Some clones are missing from TCRdb's copy, which holds only in-frame ones; the method was immunoSEQ multiplex PCR. The repertoire holds 95,000 to 150,000 clones, roughly nine tenths seen once, with about 1.4% in the top ten. Germline assignment: CDR1 MNHNY and CDR2 SVGAGI (reference sequence). The CDR3 has 12 residues. With 0 bases removed from V and 8 bases from J, the gap between germline ends came to 4 bases. Concerning this clone: Its matching antigen is unknown.

The chain is built from TRBV6-6 and TRBJ1-4; D not certain. The source was peripheral blood, collected on day 0 of AZD1222 vaccination. This clonotype was sampled from an adult in good health. CDR3 sequence: CASSYSKEKLFF. The DNA of the CDR3 is TGTGCCAGCAGTTACTCAAAGGAAAAACTGTTTTTT.